This passage covers 21 T cell receptor beta chains from one sample sequenced in a study of blood T cell repertoires in COVID-19. Sequenced by immunoSEQ multiplex PCR; TCRdb stores in-frame clones only, minus some. The sample has around 230,000 clones, about 83% seen once. Sequencing used peripheral blood. These receptors all stem from a woman between 40 and 50 years old with active or convalescent COVID-19.

This sequence joins TRBV4-2 and TRBJ2-3, with 8 positions matching TRBD1. Per germline, CDR1 LGHNA and CDR2 YNFKEQ. The CDR3 has 17 amino acids. V gave up 0 bases and J gave up 2 bases; unmatched junction bases: 7. As DNA, the CDR3 is TGTGCCAGCAGCCAAGAGAGGGACAGGCGATCCACAGATACGCAGTATTTT. Protein: CASSQERDRRSTDTQYF.

The count of this clone is one. The V call is TRBV6-5, the J call TRBJ2-2; D is ambiguous. Trimming took 8 bases from V and 4 from J, leaving 5 bases between them. Germline values: CDR1 MNHEY, CDR2 SVGAGI. The CDR3 runs 11 residues. The CDR3 loop is CASGRTGELFF. DNA for the CDR3: TGTGCCAGCGGGCGCACCGGGGAGCTGTTTTTT.

The rearrangement joins TRBV30 to TRBJ1-4, with D unclear. This CDR3 has 14 amino acids. V dropped 0 bases and J dropped 7 bases, with 12 bases sitting between them. Per germline, CDR1 GTSNPN and CDR2 SVGIG (reference sequence). CDR3 nucleotides: TGTGCCTGGAGTGTCGGTGGTAACAGTGAAAAACTGTTTTTT. Its protein product is CAWSVGGNSEKLFF.

J is TRBJ2-2 and V is TRBV6-6; 9 bases are a match to TRBD2. The CDR3 totals 15 residues. V gave up 5 bases and J gave up 1 base; unmatched junction bases: 2. Germline V gene lookup returns CDR1 MNHNY and CDR2 SVGAGI (reference sequence). In DNA form, the CDR3 reads TGTGCCAGCAGTGGAGCGGGGGGGAACACCGGGGAGCTGTTTTTT. Protein: CASSGAGGNTGELFF.

This chain uses TRBV7-9 with TRBJ2-7, with TRBD1 matching 7 bases. CDR1 and CDR2 from the germline V gene are SEHNR and FQNEAQ (reference sequence). Trimming cost V 5 bases and J 4 bases; bases outside gene matches: 8. This CDR3 is 14 amino acids long. This CDR3 reads CASSPSDRVYEQYF. The CDR3 region has the DNA TGTGCCAGCAGCCCGAGCGACAGGGTGTACGAGCAGTACTTC.

V usage is TRBV28 and J usage is TRBJ2-7, with a tentative D call TRBD1 (5 bases). With 6 bases removed from V and 3 bases from J, the gap between germline ends came to 15 bases. The V gene's germline CDR1 is MDHEN and CDR2 SYDVKM. This CDR3 comprises 14 residues. This chain's CDR3 is CASSPNNRYYEQYF. The CDR3 region has the DNA TGTGCCAGCAGCCCGAACAACAGGTACTACGAGCAGTACTTC.

The chain links TRBV7-9 to TRBJ1-5, with no clear D. V dropped 1 base and J dropped 4 bases, with 11 bases sitting between them. The CDR3 runs to 15 residues. The V gene's germline CDR1 is SEHNR and CDR2 FQNEAQ (reference sequence). CDR3 DNA sequence: TGTGCCAGCAGCTTAGGTTCGGGGATTAATCAGCCCCAGCATTTT. Amino acid sequence: CASSLGSGINQPQHF.

In its sample, this clone was seen once. The chain combines TRBV6-5 with TRBJ1-1; no reliable D call. V was clipped by 3 bases and J by 4 bases, with 12 bases between them. CDR1 is MNHEY and CDR2 is SVGAGI in the germline V gene. The CDR3 extends over 14 amino acids. The DNA for the CDR3 is TGTGCCAGCAGTTATCTGAGCGTTGGCACTGAAGCTTTCTTT. Amino acids: CASSYLSVGTEAFF.

This sequence joins TRBV20-1 and TRBJ2-7; D unclear. The CDR3 contains 13 residues. Germline CDR1 reads DFQATT; CDR2 reads SNEGSKA (reference sequence). V was clipped by 3 bases and J by 3 bases, with 12 bases between them. The CDR3 is CSASSPGNYEQYF. Here the CDR3 DNA reads TGCAGTGCTAGTAGTCCGGGTAACTACGAGCAGTACTTC.

With respect to this clone: The sample carries other DNA sequences with the same CDR3. The V call is TRBV5-4, the J call TRBJ2-7; 9 nucleotides align to TRBD1. The CDR3 extends over 15 amino acids. CDR1 and CDR2 from the germline V gene are SGHNT and YYREEE (reference sequence). The junction had 4 bases not matched to a gene; V was cut back by 1 base and J by 2 bases. The CDR3 DNA reads TGTGCCAGCAGCTTGCTGGGGACAGGGACCTACGAGCAGTACTTC. This sequence encodes CASSLLGTGTYEQYF.

The genes are TRBV4-2 and TRBJ1-2, with no clear D. The CDR3 sequence is 16 residues long. V was clipped by 0 bases and J by 0 bases, with 11 bases between them. The germline V gene encodes CDR1 LGHNA and CDR2 YNFKEQ. In nucleotides, the CDR3 is TGTGCCAGCAGCCAAGATCTAACCAAAACTAACTATGGCTACACCTTC. This gives the protein CASSQDLTKTNYGYTF.

The chain joins TRBV11-3 to TRBJ2-3; no firm D call. The CDR3 sequence is 14 residues long. The V gene lost 4 bases and the J gene lost 5 bases, with 13 bases spanning the gap. Germline loops: CDR1 SGHNT, CDR2 YENEEA. This chain's CDR3 is CASSSRASGDTQYF. The CDR3 nucleotides read TGTGCCAGCAGCTCCAGAGCCTCGGGAGATACGCAGTATTTT. Looking up the rest from reference TRBV11-3 and TRBJ2-3 gives the full variable domain: EAGVVQSPRYKIIEKKQPVAFWCNPISGHNTLYWYLQNLGQGPELLIRYENEEAVDDSQLPKDRFSAERLKGVDSTLKIQPAELGDSAVYLCASSSRASGDTQYFGPGTRLTVL.

This rearrangement joins TRBV3-1 (or the pseudogene TRBV3-2) to TRBJ2-1, with TRBD2 matching over 7 bases. Germline CDR1 reads LGHDT; CDR2 reads YNNKEL (reference sequence). This CDR3 is built from 15 residues. Losses at the gene ends were 0 bases for V and 10 bases for J; bases not matched to a gene: 9. The CDR3 reads CASSQDSPILAEQFF. Here the CDR3 DNA reads TGTGCCAGCAGCCAAGATAGCCCTATACTAGCGGAGCAGTTCTTC.

This rearrangement joins TRBV4-2 to TRBJ2-5; 10 bases align to TRBD1. V lost 5 bases to trimming and J lost 5 bases; unmatched junction nucleotides: 8. This CDR3 region has 15 residues. Germline V gives CDR1 LGHNA, CDR2 YNFKEQ. CDR3 amino acids: CASSAQTGGYETQYF. DNA of the CDR3: TGTGCCAGCAGCGCACAGACAGGGGGCTACGAGACCCAGTACTTC.

The chain has TRBV6-5 and TRBJ1-1; 8 bases map to TRBD1. With 7 bases clipped from V and 10 bases from J, the junction kept 17 bases outside the gene matches. Germline CDR1 reads MNHEY; CDR2 reads SVGAGI. The CDR3 covers 15 residues. In nucleotides, the CDR3 is TGTGCCAGCACCCGGACAGGGCCGTCGTTGGTCGGAGCTTTCTTT. This codes for CASTRTGPSLVGAFF.

The chain has TRBV11-2 and TRBJ1-1; 8 bases align to TRBD1. Looked up from germline, CDR1 is SGHAT and CDR2 is FQNNGV. The length of the CDR3 is 16 residues. Trimming removed 2 bases from V and 7 bases from J; junction bases left unmatched: 12. The CDR3 DNA sequence: TGTGCCAGCAGCTTAATAAACAGGGGGGAAAAAAATGAAGCTTTCTTT. Protein: CASSLINRGEKNEAFF.

This clone was counted between two and nine times. J is TRBJ1-6 and V is TRBV11-2; 9 bases are a match to TRBD1. CDR3 length equals 16 residues. The V and J ends lost 5 bases and 6 bases, in that order; junction bases with no gene match: 8. The germline V gene has CDR1 SGHAT and CDR2 FQNNGV. The CDR3: CASSPRTGVTNSPLHF. In DNA, the CDR3 is TGTGCCAGCAGCCCCCGGACAGGGGTTACTAATTCACCCCTCCACTTT.

In DNA form, the CDR3 reads TGTGCCAGCAGTTCCAGGTCGAACTACGAGCAGTACTTC. It yields the protein CASSSRSNYEQYF. V and J are TRBV27 and TRBJ2-7; D is unresolved. Germline V gives CDR1 MNHEY, CDR2 SMNVEV (reference sequence). The CDR3 sequence is 13 residues long. Between the trimmed V and J ends, which lost 4 bases and 3 bases, there was a span of 10 bases.

The chain is built from TRBV5-1 and TRBJ2-1; the D gene is possibly TRBD2 (5 bases). The CDR3 has 14 amino acids. V lost 2 bases and J 2 bases, leaving 8 bases between the germline ends. Germline CDR1 and CDR2: SGHRS and YFSETQ. The CDR3, as DNA: TGCGCCAGCAGCTTTGAGGGCCCCTACAATGAGCAGTTCTTC. Residues: CASSFEGPYNEQFF.

The V call is TRBV30, the J call TRBJ2-7, with 12 bases that match TRBD1. In germline, CDR1 is GTSNPN, CDR2 SVGIG (reference sequence). This CDR3 is built from 14 residues. After removal of 3 bases from V and 7 bases from J, the junction contained 7 bases not matched to a gene. The DNA for the CDR3 is TGTGCCTGGAGGGCGGGACAGGGGGCGCGTGAGCAGTACTTC. Translation gives CAWRAGQGAREQYF.

The chain joins TRBV7-9 to TRBJ2-7, with D possibly being TRBD2 (6 bases). Germline V gives CDR1 SEHNR, CDR2 FQNEAQ (reference sequence). This CDR3 has 12 residues. V was shortened by 2 bases and J by 5 bases, with 7 bases between the two germline ends. The CDR3 coding sequence is TGTGCCAGCAGCTTAACGGGGGACGAGCAGTACTTC. Protein: CASSLTGDEQYF.